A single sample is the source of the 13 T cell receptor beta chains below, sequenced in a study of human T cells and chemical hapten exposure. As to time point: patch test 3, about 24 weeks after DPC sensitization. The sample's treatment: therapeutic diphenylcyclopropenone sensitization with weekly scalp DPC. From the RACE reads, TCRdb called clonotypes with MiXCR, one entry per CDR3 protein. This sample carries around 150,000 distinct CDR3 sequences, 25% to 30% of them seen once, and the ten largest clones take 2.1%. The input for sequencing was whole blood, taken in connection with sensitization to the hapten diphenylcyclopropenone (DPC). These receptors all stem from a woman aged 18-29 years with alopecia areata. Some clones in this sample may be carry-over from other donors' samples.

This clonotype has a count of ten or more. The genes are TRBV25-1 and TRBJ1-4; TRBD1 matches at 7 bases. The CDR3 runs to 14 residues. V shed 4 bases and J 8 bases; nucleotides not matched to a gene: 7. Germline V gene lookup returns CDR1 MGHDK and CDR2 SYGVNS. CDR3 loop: CASSVDRVEEKLFF. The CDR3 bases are TGTGCCAGCAGTGTAGACAGGGTGGAGGAAAAACTGTTTTTT.

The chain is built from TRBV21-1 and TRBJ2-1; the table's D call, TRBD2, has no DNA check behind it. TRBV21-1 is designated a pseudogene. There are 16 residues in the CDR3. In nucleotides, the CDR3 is TGTGCCAGCAGCAAGCCAGAGCGGGGGTCCTACAATGAGCAGTTCTTC. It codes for CASSKPERGSYNEQFF.

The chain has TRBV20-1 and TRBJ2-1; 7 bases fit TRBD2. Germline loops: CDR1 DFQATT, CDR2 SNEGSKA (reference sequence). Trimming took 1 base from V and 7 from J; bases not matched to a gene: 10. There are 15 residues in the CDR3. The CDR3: CSARVAGETRNEQFF. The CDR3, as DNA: TGCAGTGCTAGAGTGGCGGGAGAGACGCGGAATGAGCAGTTCTTC.

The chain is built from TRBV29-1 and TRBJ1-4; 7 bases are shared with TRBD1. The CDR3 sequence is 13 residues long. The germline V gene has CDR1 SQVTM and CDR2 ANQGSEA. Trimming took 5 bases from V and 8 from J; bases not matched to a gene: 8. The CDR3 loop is CSVKRGRREKLFF. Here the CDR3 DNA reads TGCAGCGTTAAAAGGGGGCGTAGGGAAAAACTGTTTTTT.

The CDR3 nucleotides read TGTGCCAGCAGCCGGTTTTCTGAAAAACTGTTTTTT. Translating gives CASSRFSEKLFF. The rearrangement links TRBV7-2 to TRBJ1-4; no clear D. The CDR3 loop spans 12 amino acids. V shed 5 bases and J shed 7 bases, with 8 bases lying between them. CDR1 is SGHTA and CDR2 is FQGNSA in the germline V gene.

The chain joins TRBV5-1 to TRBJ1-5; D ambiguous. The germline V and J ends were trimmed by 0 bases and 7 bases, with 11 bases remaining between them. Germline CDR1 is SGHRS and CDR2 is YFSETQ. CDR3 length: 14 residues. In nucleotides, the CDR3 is TGCGCCAGCAGCTTGGGACTGCCTGGACAGCCCCAGCATTTT. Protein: CASSLGLPGQPQHF.

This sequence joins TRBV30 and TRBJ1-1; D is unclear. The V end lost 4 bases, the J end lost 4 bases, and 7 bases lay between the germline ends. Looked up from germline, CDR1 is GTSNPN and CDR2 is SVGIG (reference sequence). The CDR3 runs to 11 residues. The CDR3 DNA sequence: TGTGCCTGGATCTCCCTCACTGAAGCTTTCTTT. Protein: CAWISLTEAFF.

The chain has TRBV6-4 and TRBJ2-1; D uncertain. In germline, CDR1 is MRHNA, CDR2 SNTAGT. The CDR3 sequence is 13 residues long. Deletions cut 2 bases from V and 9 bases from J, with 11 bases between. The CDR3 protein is CASSDLGLGEQFF. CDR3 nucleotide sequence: TGTGCCAGCAGTGACCTGGGGTTAGGTGAGCAGTTCTTC.

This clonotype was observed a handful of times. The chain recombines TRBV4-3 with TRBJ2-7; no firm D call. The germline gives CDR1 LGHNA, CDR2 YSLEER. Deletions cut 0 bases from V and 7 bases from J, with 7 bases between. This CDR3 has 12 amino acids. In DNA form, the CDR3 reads TGCGCCAGCAGCCAAGAGATGGGAGAGCAGTACTTC. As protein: CASSQEMGEQYF.

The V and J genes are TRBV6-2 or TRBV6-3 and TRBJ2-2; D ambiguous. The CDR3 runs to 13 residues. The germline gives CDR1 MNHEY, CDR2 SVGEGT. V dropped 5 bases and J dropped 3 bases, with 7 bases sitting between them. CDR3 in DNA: TGTGCCAGCAGTCCTGGAGACACCGGGGAGCTGTTTTTT. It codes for CASSPGDTGELFF.

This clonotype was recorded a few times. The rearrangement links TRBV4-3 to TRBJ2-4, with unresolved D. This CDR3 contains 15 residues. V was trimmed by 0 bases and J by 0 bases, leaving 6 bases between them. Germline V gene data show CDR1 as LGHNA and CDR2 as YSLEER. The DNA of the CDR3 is TGCGCCAGCAGCCAAGAAATCGGAGCCAAAAACATTCAGTACTTC. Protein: CASSQEIGAKNIQYF.

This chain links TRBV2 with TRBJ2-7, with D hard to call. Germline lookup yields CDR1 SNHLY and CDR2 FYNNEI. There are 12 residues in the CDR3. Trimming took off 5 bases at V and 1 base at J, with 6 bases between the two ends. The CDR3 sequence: CASSQQSYEQYF. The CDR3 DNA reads TGTGCCAGCAGTCAACAGTCCTACGAGCAGTACTTC.

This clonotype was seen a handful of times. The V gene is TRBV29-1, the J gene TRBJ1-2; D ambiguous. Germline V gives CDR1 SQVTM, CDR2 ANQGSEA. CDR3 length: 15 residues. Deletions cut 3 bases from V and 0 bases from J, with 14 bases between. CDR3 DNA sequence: TGCAGCGTTGACCCAGGTCCCTTCCCTAACTATGGCTACACCTTC. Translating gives CSVDPGPFPNYGYTF.